What follows are 14 T cell receptor beta chains derived from one specimen sequenced in a study of chemoradiotherapy in HPV16-positive cancers. Using immunoSEQ multiplex PCR, the repertoire was profiled, and TCRdb retains in-frame clones only, with some absent. The sample lists about 22,000 clones, over 85% occurring once. The sample in question was blood, obtained from a patient who underwent chemoradiotherapy. The source of these receptors is a human donor with HPV-associated anogenital cancer.

This clone appeared a single time. The V and J genes are TRBV7-2 and TRBJ1-4, with 10 bases fitting TRBD1. Germline V gives CDR1 SGHTA, CDR2 FQGNSA. Germline trimming cut 4 bases from V and 10 bases from J; bases unmatched to any gene: 9. The CDR3 has 15 amino acids. The CDR3 is CASSSIPGTGVKLFF. CDR3 nucleotide sequence: TGTGCCAGCAGCTCAATTCCCGGGACAGGGGTAAAACTGTTTTTT.

The chain carries TRBV10-3 and TRBJ2-1, with 8 bases aligning to TRBD1. The CDR3 runs to 15 residues. The germline CDR1 and CDR2 sequences are ENHRY and SYGVKD. V shed 4 bases and J 5 bases; nucleotides not matched to a gene: 7. CDR3 residues: CAISGTGGLDNEQFF. Here the CDR3 DNA reads TGTGCCATCAGTGGAACAGGGGGGCTAGACAATGAGCAGTTCTTC.

J is TRBJ2-5 and V is TRBV7-2; D is tentatively TRBD1 or TRBD2 (5 bases each). CDR1 SGHTA and CDR2 FQGNSA come from the germline V gene. CDR3 length: 14 amino acids. Trimming removed 1 base at V and 7 bases at J, with 13 bases between. CDR3: CASSLDFSGGTQYF. Written as DNA, the CDR3 is TGTGCCAGCAGCTTAGATTTTAGTGGGGGGACCCAGTACTTC. Supplemented by reference TRBV7-2 and TRBJ2-5, the full variable domain reads GAGVSQSPSNKVTEKGKDVELRCDPISGHTALYWYRQSLGQGLEFLIYFQGNSAPDKSGLPSDRFSAERTGGSVSTLTIQRTQQEDSAVYLCASSLDFSGGTQYFGPGTRLLVL.

This sequence joins TRBV6-4 and TRBJ2-1; 11 nucleotides agree with TRBD1. From germline, CDR1 is MRHNA and CDR2 SNTAGT. With 8 bases clipped from V and 8 bases from J, the junction kept 8 bases outside the gene matches. This CDR3 comprises 14 residues. The CDR3 loop is CASGGQGEGDEQFF. The CDR3 nucleotides are TGTGCCAGCGGGGGACAGGGGGAAGGGGATGAGCAGTTCTTC.

DNA of the CDR3: TGCAGCGTTGAACAGGGGAATAACTATGGCTACACCTTC. Translation gives CSVEQGNNYGYTF. The chain links TRBV29-1 to TRBJ1-2; D might be TRBD1 (6 bases). The germline V and J ends were trimmed by 2 bases and 1 base, with 8 bases remaining between them. Germline V gene sequence: CDR1 SQVTM, CDR2 ANQGSEA. The CDR3 has 13 amino acids.

The chain uses TRBV11-2 and TRBJ2-6; the match to TRBD1 covers 10 bases. CDR3 length: 18 amino acids. Germline CDR1 is SGHAT and CDR2 is FQNNGV. J gave up 0 bases and V 5 bases, and 7 bases lay outside the gene matches. The CDR3 bases are TGTGCCAGCAGCCTAAGGACAGGGGGGGGCTCTGGGGCCAACGTCCTGACTTTC. Translation gives CASSLRTGGGSGANVLTF.

This sequence joins TRBV7-8 and TRBJ2-1; no reliable D call. V lost 0 bases and J lost 0, with 12 bases in between. Germline CDR1 and CDR2: SGHVS and FQNEAQ. The CDR3 sequence is 17 residues long. This chain's CDR3 is CASSLARQVSSYNEQFF. The CDR3 DNA is TGTGCCAGCAGCTTAGCCCGCCAGGTAAGCTCCTACAATGAGCAGTTCTTC.

The gene calls are TRBV7-9 and TRBJ2-5, with D perhaps assigned TRBD1 or TRBD2 (5 bases each). This CDR3 has 14 residues. The V end was cut by 6 bases, the J end by 1 base, with 12 bases between. CDR1 and CDR2 from the germline V gene are SEHNR and FQNEAQ (reference sequence). The CDR3 nucleotides are TGTGCCAGCAGGGGGGACGGGTCCCAAGAGACCCAGTACTTC. This gives the protein CASRGDGSQETQYF.

The rearrangement links TRBV29-1 to TRBJ1-1; 7 nucleotides match TRBD1. CDR3 length: 11 amino acids. The V and J ends lost 6 bases and 4 bases, in that order; junction bases with no gene match: 2. Germline V CDR1 and CDR2: SQVTM, ANQGSEA. Here the CDR3 DNA reads TGCAGCGTGACAGGGTCCACTGAAGCTTTCTTT. Its translation is CSVTGSTEAFF.

The CDR3 region is CASSAGTGKSGNIQYF. CDR3 nucleotides: TGTGCCAGCAGTGCCGGTACAGGGAAGTCGGGAAACATTCAGTACTTC. The V and J genes are TRBV28 and TRBJ2-4, with D possibly TRBD1 on 6 matching bases. The ends were cut back, 5 bases at V and 6 bases at J, with 20 bases in the middle. CDR1 and CDR2 (germline): MDHEN, SYDVKM. This CDR3 is built from 16 residues.

The chain carries TRBV7-2 and TRBJ1-1; D unclear. V was trimmed by 1 base and J by 11 bases, leaving 14 bases between them. The germline CDR1 and CDR2 sequences are SGHTA and FQGNSA. The CDR3 is 13 amino acids. CDR3 sequence (DNA): TGTGCCAGCAGCTTAGAGGTCGAAGGCGTCGCTTTCTTT. It translates to CASSLEVEGVAFF.

The chain's CDR3 is CAGWRGDGYTF. CDR3 nucleotide sequence: TGTGCCGGCTGGAGGGGGGATGGCTACACCTTC. V and J are TRBV7-2 and TRBJ1-2, with D possibly matching TRBD1 (6 bases). This CDR3 comprises 11 residues. Germline CDR1 is SGHTA and CDR2 is FQGNSA. Trimming pared 11 bases from V and 6 bases from J, leaving 13 bases between.

CDR3 loop: CATGTASLFETQYF. For the CDR3, the DNA is TGTGCAACCGGGACAGCGTCCTTATTCGAGACCCAGTACTTC. The chain has TRBV19 and TRBJ2-5, with 7 positions matching TRBD1. This CDR3 contains 14 residues. Germline CDR1 reads LNHDA; CDR2 reads SQIVND (reference sequence). Filled out from reference TRBV19 and TRBJ2-5, the complete variable domain reads DGGITQSPKYLFRKEGQNVTLSCEQNLNHDAMYWYRQDPGQGLRLIYYSQIVNDFQKGDIAEGYSVSREKKESFPLTVTSAQKNPTAFYLCATGTASLFETQYFGPGTRLLVL.

The CDR3 loop reads CASSSDGGAKNIQYF. CDR3 DNA sequence: TGTGCCAGCAGCAGTGACGGTGGGGCCAAAAACATTCAGTACTTC. The gene calls are TRBV7-9 and TRBJ2-4; D not resolved. V lost 5 bases and J 1 base, leaving 12 bases between the germline ends. The V gene's germline CDR1 is SEHNR and CDR2 FQNEAQ (reference sequence). There are 15 residues in the CDR3.